This entry features one T cell receptor (beta chain) sequence. What it binds is unknown. This record belongs to a study of CD8+CD57+ T cells in acquired aplastic anemia. Study-wide context: The sorted CD4+ and CD8+ cells yielded an average approximately 3 ug of DNA. Study conclusions and caveats: A significant difference in CD8+ Simpson's diversity between patients and controls was not found.

Genomic DNA served as template for TCR beta VDJ and CDR3 profiling. TCRdb re-called the reads through MiXCR, storing one row per CDR3 protein. There are some 190,000 distinct CDR3 sequences in the sample; under 55% occur only once, and roughly 3% lies in the top ten. Trimming shortened V by 6 bases and J by 10 bases, and 10 bases separated the two germline ends. The CDR3 has 11 amino acids. Germline V lookup: CDR1 KGHSH, CDR2 LQKENI. This rearrangement joins TRBV18 to TRBJ2-1; D gene ambiguous. Sequenced: sorted CD4+, CD8+, or CD8+CD57+ T cells (not recorded which) from PBMCs. This receptor was identified in a human donor in good health. For the CDR3, the DNA is TGTGCCAGCTCCCCTGGATGGGAGCAGTTCTTC. The encoded protein is CASSPGWEQFF.